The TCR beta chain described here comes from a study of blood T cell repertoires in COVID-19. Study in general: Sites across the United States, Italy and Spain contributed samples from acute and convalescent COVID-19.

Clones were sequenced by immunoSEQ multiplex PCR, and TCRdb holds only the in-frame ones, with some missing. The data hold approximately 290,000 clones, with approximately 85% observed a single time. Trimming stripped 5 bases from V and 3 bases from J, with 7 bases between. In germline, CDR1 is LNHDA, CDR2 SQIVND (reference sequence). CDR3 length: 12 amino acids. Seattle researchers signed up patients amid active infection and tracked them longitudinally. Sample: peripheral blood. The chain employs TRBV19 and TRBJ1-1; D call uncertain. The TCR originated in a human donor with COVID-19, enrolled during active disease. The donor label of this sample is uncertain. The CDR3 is CASSLRDTEAFF. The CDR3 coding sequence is TGTGCCAGTAGTTTGAGGGACACTGAAGCTTTCTTT.